This T cell receptor beta chain was sequenced in a study of blood T cell repertoires in COVID-19. Study overall: Material from acute and convalescent COVID-19 was sourced from the United States, Italy and Spain.

Clones were read by immunoSEQ multiplex PCR, and TCRdb kept only the in-frame ones, dropping some. This table holds about 140,000 clones, roughly four fifths found once. This CDR3 contains 13 residues. Germline V CDR1 and CDR2: SQVTM, ANQGSEA. V shed 7 bases and J shed 1 base, with 13 bases lying between them. Sequenced: peripheral blood. The sequence derives from a woman aged 60-70 years with acute or convalescent COVID-19. This chain connects TRBV29-1 to TRBJ1-1; maybe TRBD1 (6 bases). CDR3 bases: TGCAGCGCCTCGGGACAAGAGAACACTGAAGCTTTCTTT. As protein: CSASGQENTEAFF. Using reference TRBV29-1 and TRBJ1-1 for the parts outside the CDR3, the full variable domain is SAVISQKPSRDICQRGTSLTIQCQVDSQVTMMFWYRQQPGQSLTLIATANQGSEATYESGFVIDKFPISRPNLTFSTLTVSNMSPEDSSIYLCSASGQENTEAFFGQGTRLTVV.